The clone carrying this T cell receptor beta chain was seen just once. The antigen is not known. This record belongs to a study of T cell repertoires in cytomegalovirus infection. CDR3 length: 13 residues. Germline CDR1 reads LGHNT; CDR2 reads FRNRAP. With 0 bases removed from V and 11 bases from J, the gap between germline ends came to 13 bases. Via MiXCR, TCRdb re-called the reads, giving one row per CDR3 protein. Of some 800,000 distinct CDR3 sequences in the sample, approximately 30% were seen once. The receptor was isolated from a human donor in good health (CMV status not recorded). Some clones in this sample may be carry-over from other donors' samples. The material sequenced was cultured CD8+ T cells from PBMCs, taken from culture after CMV antigen stimulation. This chain uses TRBV12-5 with TRBJ1-1; D ambiguous. The CDR3 loop is CASGLVTGIEAFF. As DNA, the CDR3 is TGTGCTAGTGGTTTGGTAACCGGGATTGAGGCTTTCTTT.